This TCR beta chain derives from a study of cytomegalovirus exposure and HLA in healthy donors. Details on this clone: Its antigen is unknown.

Despite likely unrecorded immune exposures, the donors were nominally healthy at the time of sampling. CDR3 length: 16 amino acids. CDR1 and CDR2 from the germline V gene are SGDLS and YYNGEE. V shed 3 bases and J 4 bases; nucleotides not matched to a gene: 2. The PCR used 60 Vbeta and 13 Jbeta primers. Some clones are missing from TCRdb's copy, which holds only in-frame ones; the method was immunoSEQ multiplex PCR. The sample records about 93,000 clones, approximately 64% being singletons. General study findings and limits: HLA-A and HLA-B allele assignments for most subjects were reportedly predicted accurately using TCR beta sequences. Reportedly, a later analysis found an Asian-associated ancestry cluster had fewer N-insertions than the roughly 700-donor mean. An assumption of roughly uniform sequencing depth across donors underlay the presence/absence analyses.

Sequencing was performed on PBMCs. The TCR was taken from a boy younger than 18 in good health and CMV-seropositive. The J gene is TRBJ2-2, the V gene TRBV9, with 14 bases aligning to TRBD2. The CDR3 loop reads CASSGLAGGGTGELFF. CDR3 sequence (DNA): TGTGCCAGCAGCGGACTAGCGGGGGGGGGCACCGGGGAGCTGTTTTTT.